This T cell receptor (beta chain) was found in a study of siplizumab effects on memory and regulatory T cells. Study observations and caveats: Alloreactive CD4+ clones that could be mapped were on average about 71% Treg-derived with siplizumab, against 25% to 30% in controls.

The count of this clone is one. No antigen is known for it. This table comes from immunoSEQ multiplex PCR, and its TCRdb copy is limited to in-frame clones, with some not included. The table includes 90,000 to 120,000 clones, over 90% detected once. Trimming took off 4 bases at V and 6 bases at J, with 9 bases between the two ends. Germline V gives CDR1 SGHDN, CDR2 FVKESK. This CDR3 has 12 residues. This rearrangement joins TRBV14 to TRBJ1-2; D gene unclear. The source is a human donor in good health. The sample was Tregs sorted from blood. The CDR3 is CASSPYPHGYTF. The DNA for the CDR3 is TGTGCCAGCAGCCCGTACCCGCATGGCTACACCTTC.